Below are 11 T cell receptor beta chains sequenced from a single sample in a study of blood T cell repertoires in COVID-19. Only in-frame clones appear in the TCRdb table, and some are missing; sequencing was by immunoSEQ multiplex PCR. Here the sample spans about 82,000 clones, over 70% being singletons. The sample was peripheral blood. These receptor sequences come from a woman aged 60-70 years with acute or convalescent COVID-19.

The rearrangement uses TRBV5-1 and TRBJ1-6; D ambiguous. The V end was cut by 3 bases, the J end by 5 bases, with 9 bases between. This CDR3 comprises 14 residues. Germline CDR1 is SGHRS and CDR2 is YFSETQ. In nucleotides, the CDR3 is TGCGCCAGCAGCTCGGTAGCCGATAATTCACCCCTCCACTTT. Translating gives CASSSVADNSPLHF. The entire variable domain, with the rest obtained from reference TRBV5-1 and TRBJ1-6, is as follows: KAGVTQTPRYLIKTRGQQVTLSCSPISGHRSVSWYQQTPGQGLQFLFEYFSETQRNKGNFPGRFSGRQFSNSRSEMNVSTLELGDSALYLCASSSVADNSPLHFGNGTRLTVT.

This chain connects TRBV6-5 to TRBJ1-5; 7 nucleotides match TRBD1. This CDR3 is built from 14 residues. CDR1 and CDR2 from the germline V gene are MNHEY and SVGAGI. V shed 4 bases and J 5 bases; nucleotides not matched to a gene: 5. The CDR3 DNA is TGTGCCAGCAGTTCCGTACAGGGGTATCAGCCCCAGCATTTT. This translates into CASSSVQGYQPQHF.

The table lists this clone with a few counts. J is TRBJ1-3 and V is TRBV7-2, with 7 bases that match TRBD1. Trimming at V came to 1 base and at J to 4 bases, leaving 1 base not matched to a gene. Germline CDR1 SGHTA, CDR2 FQGNSA. This CDR3 has 14 residues. The CDR3 DNA reads TGTGCCAGCAGCTTAGGGGGACAGGGAAACACCATATATTTT. This gives the protein CASSLGGQGNTIYF.

The rearrangement joins TRBV19 to TRBJ1-1; D is perhaps TRBD1 (5 bases). This CDR3 comprises 14 residues. CDR1 is LNHDA, CDR2 SQIVND, per germline (reference sequence). The germline V and J ends were trimmed by 4 bases and 2 bases, with 11 bases remaining between them. CDR3 amino acids: CASSTDTGNTEAFF. The CDR3 nucleotides are TGTGCCAGTAGTACCGACACAGGTAACACTGAAGCTTTCTTT.

There are a few counts of this clone. This rearrangement joins TRBV19 to TRBJ1-5; 11 bases line up with TRBD1. After removal of 10 bases from V and 5 bases from J, the junction contained 13 bases not matched to a gene. The CDR3 consists of 16 residues. Per the germline V gene, CDR1 is LNHDA and CDR2 is SQIVND (reference sequence). The CDR3 DNA follows: TGTGCCACTTTGGACAGGGGGCGATATTTGGATCAGCCCCAGCATTTT. This translates into CATLDRGRYLDQPQHF.

The rearrangement joins TRBV28 to TRBJ1-1; 10 bases match TRBD1. The germline CDR1 and CDR2 sequences are MDHEN and SYDVKM. This CDR3 comprises 14 residues. Trimming took 4 bases from V and 4 from J; bases not matched to a gene: 3. The CDR3 DNA is TGTGCCAGCAGTTCGGGACAGGGGACCACTGAAGCTTTCTTT. Translating it yields CASSSGQGTTEAFF.

The chain employs TRBV11-3 and TRBJ2-5; possibly TRBD2 for D (7 bases). The CDR3 is made up of 13 amino acids. V dropped 5 bases and J dropped 9 bases, with 16 bases sitting between them. Germline V gene sequence: CDR1 SGHNT, CDR2 YENEEA. The CDR3 nucleotides are TGTGCCAGCAGCCTTACTAGCGAGGGGGCCCAGTACTTC. Protein: CASSLTSEGAQYF.

V gene TRBV7-9 combines with J gene TRBJ2-1; D is perhaps TRBD1 (6 bases). V was clipped by 5 bases and J by 3 bases, with 17 bases between them. This CDR3 has 16 residues. From germline, CDR1 is SEHNR and CDR2 FQNEAQ (reference sequence). In nucleotides, the CDR3 is TGTGCCAGCAGCCCCCGTGGACAGCTTCTCTACAATGAGCAGTTCTTC. Its translation: CASSPRGQLLYNEQFF.

The V gene is TRBV6-5, the J gene TRBJ1-6; 8 nucleotides line up with TRBD1. CDR3 length: 14 amino acids. V was clipped by 5 bases and J by 6 bases; unmatched bases: 3. Looked up from germline, CDR1 is MNHEY and CDR2 is SVGAGI. The CDR3 sequence: CASSPDRANSPLHF. The CDR3 DNA follows: TGTGCCAGCAGTCCGGACAGGGCTAATTCACCCCTCCACTTT.

The genes are TRBV5-8 and TRBJ2-1, with no clear D. The ends were cut back, 4 bases at V and 0 bases at J, with 11 bases in the middle. The CDR3 has 15 residues. Germline CDR1 reads SGHTS; CDR2 reads YDEGEE. The CDR3 nucleotides read TGTGCCAGCAGCCCCGAACTCCTCTCCTACAATGAGCAGTTCTTC. It specifies CASSPELLSYNEQFF.

V and J are TRBV19 and TRBJ2-4; D gene uncertain. This CDR3 is 14 amino acids long. From germline, CDR1 is LNHDA and CDR2 SQIVND (reference sequence). V dropped 8 bases and J dropped 0 bases, with 11 bases sitting between them. DNA of the CDR3: TGTGCCAGTGGAGTAACCATAGCCAAAAACATTCAGTACTTC. This translates into CASGVTIAKNIQYF.